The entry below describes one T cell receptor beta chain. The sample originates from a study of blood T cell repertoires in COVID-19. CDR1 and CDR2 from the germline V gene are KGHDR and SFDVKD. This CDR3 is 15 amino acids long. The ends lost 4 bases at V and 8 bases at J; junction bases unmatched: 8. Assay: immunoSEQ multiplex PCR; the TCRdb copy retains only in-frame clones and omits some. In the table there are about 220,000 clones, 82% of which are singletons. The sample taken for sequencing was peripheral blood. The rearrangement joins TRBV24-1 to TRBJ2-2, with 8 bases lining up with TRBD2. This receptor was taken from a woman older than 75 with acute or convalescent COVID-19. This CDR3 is CATSEVAGTAGELFF. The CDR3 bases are TGTGCCACCAGTGAGGTAGCGGGGACGGCGGGGGAGCTGTTTTTT.